This entry lists 12 T cell receptor beta chains sequenced from one sample in a study of response to subunit inactivated influenza vaccine. Each CDR3 protein gets one entry after TCRdb re-called the RT-PCR reads with MiXCR. The table has 860,000 or so distinct CDR3 sequences, around 20% seen once. Sample: PBMCs from blood, taken 5 to 6 days after vaccination. The receptors were gathered from a man aged 50-60 years who received an inactivated influenza vaccine.

This clonotype showed up just a few times. The chain joins TRBV9 to TRBJ2-1; 9 bases agree with TRBD2. V dropped 0 bases and J dropped 7; count of bases not matched to a gene: 5. The CDR3 covers 15 residues. Germline CDR1 reads SGDLS; CDR2 reads YYNGEE. The CDR3 bases are TGTGCCAGCAGCGTAGGGGGCGGGGGGGCGAATGAGCAGTTCTTC. As protein: CASSVGGGGANEQFF.

This clonotype was counted between two and nine times. The chain combines TRBV27 with TRBJ1-6, with 7 bases matching TRBD1. CDR3 size: 15 residues. J was trimmed by 7 bases and V by 3 bases; bases with no gene match: 6. Germline loops: CDR1 MNHEY, CDR2 SMNVEV (reference sequence). CDR3 region: CASSFHDRENSPLHF. The CDR3, as DNA: TGTGCCAGCAGTTTCCACGACAGGGAGAATTCACCCCTCCACTTT.

Only a few counts were recorded for this clonotype. DNA of the CDR3: TGTGCCTCGGTAGCGGGAGGGTTCACGAAGACCCAGTACTTC. The encoded protein is CASVAGGFTKTQYF. The V gene is TRBV7-9, the J gene TRBJ2-5, with TRBD2 matching over 11 bases. Looked up from germline, CDR1 is SEHNR and CDR2 is FQNEAQ (reference sequence). V gave up 11 bases and J gave up 6 bases; unmatched junction bases: 11. The CDR3 totals 14 residues.

The V call is TRBV10-3, the J call TRBJ1-1; possible D gene TRBD1, 6 bases. The germline V gene has CDR1 ENHRY and CDR2 SYGVKD. Trimming cost V 6 bases and J 2 bases, with 10 bases left between them. The CDR3 consists of 13 residues. The DNA of the CDR3 is TGTGCCATCAGGGATGGGGGCAACACTGAAGCTTTCTTT. Its translation: CAIRDGGNTEAFF.

In nucleotides, the CDR3 is TGTGCCAGCAGAAATAGCGGGGATGAGCAGTTCTTC. It is translated as CASRNSGDEQFF. This rearrangement joins TRBV6-5 to TRBJ2-1, with 8 positions matching TRBD2. The junction had 3 bases not matched to a gene; V was cut back by 6 bases and J by 8 bases. Germline V gene sequence: CDR1 MNHEY, CDR2 SVGAGI. The CDR3 contains 12 residues.

The rearrangement uses TRBV6-5 and TRBJ1-4; 9 bases are a match to TRBD1. Germline CDR1 is MNHEY and CDR2 is SVGAGI. The CDR3 loop spans 17 amino acids. With 2 bases clipped from V and 8 bases from J, the junction kept 12 bases outside the gene matches. The DNA for the CDR3 is TGTGCCAGCAGTTACCAGTCCACCGGGACAGGGAGGGAAAAACTGTTTTTT. Protein: CASSYQSTGTGREKLFF.

This clonotype was counted only a few times. The V and J genes are TRBV7-3 and TRBJ2-1, with 11 positions matching TRBD2. The CDR3 totals 15 residues. The germline CDR1 and CDR2 sequences are SGHTA and FQGTGA. V was clipped by 5 bases and J by 6 bases; unmatched bases: 6. The CDR3 DNA follows: TGTGCCAGCAGCATTAGCGGGAGGGCCTCCAATGAGCAGTTCTTC. Its protein is CASSISGRASNEQFF.

This clonotype was seen only a few times. The chain recombines TRBV10-3 with TRBJ1-2; 10 positions match TRBD1. Germline CDR1 and CDR2: ENHRY and SYGVKD. Trimming removed 0 bases from V and 5 bases from J; junction bases left unmatched: 12. The CDR3 has 18 residues. CDR3 nucleotides: TGTGCCATCAGTGAGTCTCCCGGACAGGGGGATCCCCGTTATGGCTACACCTTC. Its protein product is CAISESPGQGDPRYGYTF.

The chain links TRBV18 to TRBJ2-3; D is perhaps TRBD1 (5 bases). Per germline, CDR1 KGHSH and CDR2 LQKENI. Trimming left V 6 bases short and J 5 bases short, with 12 bases between. The CDR3 is made up of 13 amino acids. CDR3 residues: CASSDNSGDTQYF. DNA of the CDR3: TGTGCCAGCTCGGACAACAGTGGAGATACGCAGTATTTT.

The table lists this clonotype with a few counts. The rearrangement links TRBV20-1 to TRBJ1-4; D is possibly TRBD1 (6 bases). Trimming took 5 bases from V and 8 from J, leaving 12 bases between them. This CDR3 has 12 amino acids. CDR1 DFQATT and CDR2 SNEGSKA come from the germline V gene (reference sequence). The CDR3 DNA follows: TGCAGTGCTGTACAGGGTGGGGAAAAACTGTTTTTT. This sequence encodes CSAVQGGEKLFF.

The V and J genes are TRBV5-7 and TRBJ2-1; 7 nucleotides agree with TRBD2. TRBV5-7 is recorded as an ORF, its role being uncertain. After removal of 4 bases from V and 4 bases from J, the junction contained 11 bases not matched to a gene. The CDR3 contains 16 residues. The CDR3 protein is CASSIDVERGYNEQFF. The CDR3 bases are TGTGCCAGCAGCATCGACGTAGAGCGGGGTTACAATGAGCAGTTCTTC.

This clonotype was detected a few times. This chain connects TRBV15 to TRBJ1-5, with TRBD1 matching over 7 bases. The CDR3 runs 16 residues. V trimming: 2 bases; J trimming: 3 bases; junction bases outside the gene matches: 7. Germline CDR1 LNHNV, CDR2 YYDKDF (reference sequence). The CDR3 spells CATSRTPGQINQPQHF. The DNA for the CDR3 is TGTGCCACCAGCAGAACCCCGGGACAGATCAATCAGCCCCAGCATTTT.